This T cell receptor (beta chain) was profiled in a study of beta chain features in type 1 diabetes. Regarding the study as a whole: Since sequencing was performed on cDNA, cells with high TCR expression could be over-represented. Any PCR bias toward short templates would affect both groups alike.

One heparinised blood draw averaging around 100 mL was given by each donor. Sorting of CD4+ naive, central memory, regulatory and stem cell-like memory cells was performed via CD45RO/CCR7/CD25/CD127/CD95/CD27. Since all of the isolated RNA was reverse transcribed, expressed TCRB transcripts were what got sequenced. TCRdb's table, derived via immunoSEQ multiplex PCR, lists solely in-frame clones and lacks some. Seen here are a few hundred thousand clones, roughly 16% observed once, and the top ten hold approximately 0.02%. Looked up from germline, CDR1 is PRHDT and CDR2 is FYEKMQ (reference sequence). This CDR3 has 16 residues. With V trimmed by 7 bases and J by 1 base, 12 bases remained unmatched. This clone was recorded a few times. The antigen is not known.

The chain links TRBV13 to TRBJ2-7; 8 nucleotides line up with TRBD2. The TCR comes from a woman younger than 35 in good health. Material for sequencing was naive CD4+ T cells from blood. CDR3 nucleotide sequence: TGTGCCAGCACCGGGAGGGCTAGCGGGCCTTCCTACGAGCAGTACTTC. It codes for CASTGRASGPSYEQYF.